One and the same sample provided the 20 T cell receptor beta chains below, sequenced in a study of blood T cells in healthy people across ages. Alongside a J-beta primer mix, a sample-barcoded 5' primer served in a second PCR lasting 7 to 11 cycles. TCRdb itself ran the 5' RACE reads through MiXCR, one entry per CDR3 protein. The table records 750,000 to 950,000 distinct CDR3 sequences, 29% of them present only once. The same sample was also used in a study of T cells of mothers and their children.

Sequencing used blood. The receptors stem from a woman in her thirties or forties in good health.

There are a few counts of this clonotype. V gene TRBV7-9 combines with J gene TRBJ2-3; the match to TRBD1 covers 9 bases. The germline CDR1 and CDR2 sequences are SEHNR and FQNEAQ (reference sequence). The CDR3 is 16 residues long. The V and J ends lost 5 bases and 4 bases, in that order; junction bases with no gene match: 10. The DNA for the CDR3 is TGTGCCAGCAGCCCCTGGGACAGGGATGCGGCAGATACGCAGTATTTT. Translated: CASSPWDRDAADTQYF.

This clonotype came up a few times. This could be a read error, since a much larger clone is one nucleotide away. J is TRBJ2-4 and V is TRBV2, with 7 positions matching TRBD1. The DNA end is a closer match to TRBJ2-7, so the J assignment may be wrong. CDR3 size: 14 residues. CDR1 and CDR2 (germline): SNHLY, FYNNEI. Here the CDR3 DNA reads TGTGCCAGCAGACCTATTAGGACAGGCTACGAGCAGTACTTC. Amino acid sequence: CASRPIRTGYEQYF.

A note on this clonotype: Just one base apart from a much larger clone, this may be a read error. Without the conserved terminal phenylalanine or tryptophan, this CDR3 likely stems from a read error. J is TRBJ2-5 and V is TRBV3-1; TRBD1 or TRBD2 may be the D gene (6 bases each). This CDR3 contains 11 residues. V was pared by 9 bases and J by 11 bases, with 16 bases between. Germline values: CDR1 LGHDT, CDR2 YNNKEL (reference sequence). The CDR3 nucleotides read TGTGCCAGTAGGGGGGAAATCCTGCAGTACTGC. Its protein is CASRGEILQYC.

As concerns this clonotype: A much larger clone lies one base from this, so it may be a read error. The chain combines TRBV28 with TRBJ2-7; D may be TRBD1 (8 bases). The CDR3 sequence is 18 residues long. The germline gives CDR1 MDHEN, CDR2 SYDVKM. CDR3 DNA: TGTGCCGGCAGTTTTCGACGGCTAAACAGGGGGGGGCTATACGAGCAGTACTTC. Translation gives CAGSFRRLNRGGLYEQYF.

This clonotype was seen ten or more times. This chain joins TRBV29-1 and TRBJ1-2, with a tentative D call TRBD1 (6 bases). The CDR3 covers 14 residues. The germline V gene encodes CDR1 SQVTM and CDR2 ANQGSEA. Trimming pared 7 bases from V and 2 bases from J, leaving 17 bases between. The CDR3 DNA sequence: TGCAGCGCCCACAGGGTGGGGGACAACTATGGCTACACCTTC. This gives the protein CSAHRVGDNYGYTF.

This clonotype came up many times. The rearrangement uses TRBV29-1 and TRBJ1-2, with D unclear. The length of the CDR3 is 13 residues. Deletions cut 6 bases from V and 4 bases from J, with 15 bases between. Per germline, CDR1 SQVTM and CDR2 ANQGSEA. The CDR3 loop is CSVDRVGSYGYTF. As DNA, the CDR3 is TGCAGCGTGGACCGCGTAGGGAGCTATGGCTACACCTTC.

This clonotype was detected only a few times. The CDR3 DNA reads as TGTGCCAGCGCACCCCACGACAGGGGAGGAAACTATGGCTACACCTTC. It yields the protein CASAPHDRGGNYGYTF. The rearrangement links TRBV6-5 to TRBJ1-2, with 8 nucleotides matching TRBD1. Germline-derived CDR1 and CDR2 are MNHEY and SVGAGI. Trimming at V came to 8 bases and at J to 2 bases, leaving 13 bases not matched to a gene. This CDR3 spans 16 amino acids.

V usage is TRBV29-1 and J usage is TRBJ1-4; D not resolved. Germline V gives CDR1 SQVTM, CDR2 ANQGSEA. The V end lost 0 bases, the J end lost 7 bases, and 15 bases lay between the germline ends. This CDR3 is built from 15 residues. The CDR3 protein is CSVEDPKTASEKLFF. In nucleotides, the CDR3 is TGCAGCGTTGAAGATCCTAAAACAGCTAGTGAAAAACTGTTTTTT.

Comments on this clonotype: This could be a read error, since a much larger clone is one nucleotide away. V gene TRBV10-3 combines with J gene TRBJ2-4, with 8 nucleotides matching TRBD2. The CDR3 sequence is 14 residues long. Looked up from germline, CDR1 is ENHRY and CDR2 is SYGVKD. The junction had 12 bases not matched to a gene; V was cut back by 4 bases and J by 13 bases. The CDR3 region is CAISGWTSRDKQYF. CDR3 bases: TGTGCCATCAGTGGATGGACTAGCCGCGACAAGCAGTACTTC.

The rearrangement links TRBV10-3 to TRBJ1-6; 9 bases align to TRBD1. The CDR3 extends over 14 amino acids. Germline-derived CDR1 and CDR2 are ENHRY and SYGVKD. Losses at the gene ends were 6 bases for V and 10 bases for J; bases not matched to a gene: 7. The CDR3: CAISPQGAASPLHF. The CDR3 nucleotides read TGTGCCATCAGCCCACAGGGGGCAGCGTCACCCCTCCACTTT.

The CDR3 reads CASSLVSGRNNQPQHF. In DNA, the CDR3 is TGTGCCAGCAGCTTAGTGTCGGGCAGAAACAATCAGCCCCAGCATTTT. V is TRBV7-2 and J is TRBJ1-5; no reliable D call. This CDR3 spans 16 amino acids. Germline V gives CDR1 SGHTA, CDR2 FQGNSA. Trimming took 1 base from V and 3 from J, leaving 13 bases between them.

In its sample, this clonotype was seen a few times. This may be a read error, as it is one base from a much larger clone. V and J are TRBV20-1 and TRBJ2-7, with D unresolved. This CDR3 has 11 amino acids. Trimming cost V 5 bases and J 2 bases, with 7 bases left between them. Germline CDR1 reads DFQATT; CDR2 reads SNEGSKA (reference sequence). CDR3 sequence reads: CSASRPYEQYF. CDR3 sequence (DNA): TGCAGTGCTTCCCGACCCTACGAGCAGTACTTC.

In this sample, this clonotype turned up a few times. CDR3 nucleotide sequence: TGTGCCTGGAGTGTACTGGCGGGGGGGCTGGGTGAGCAGTTCTTC. Translating gives CAWSVLAGGLGEQFF. The chain couples TRBV30 to TRBJ2-1; 9 nucleotides align to TRBD2. Per germline, CDR1 GTSNPN and CDR2 SVGIG (reference sequence). The CDR3 loop spans 15 amino acids. The junction had 9 bases not matched to a gene; V was cut back by 0 bases and J by 9 bases.

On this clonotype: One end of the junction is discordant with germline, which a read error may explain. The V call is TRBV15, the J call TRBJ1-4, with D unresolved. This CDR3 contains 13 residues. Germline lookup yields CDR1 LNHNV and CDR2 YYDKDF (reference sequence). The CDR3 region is CVTSSLDREKLFF. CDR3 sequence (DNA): TGTGTCACCAGCAGCCTCGACCGCGAAAAACTGTTTTTT.

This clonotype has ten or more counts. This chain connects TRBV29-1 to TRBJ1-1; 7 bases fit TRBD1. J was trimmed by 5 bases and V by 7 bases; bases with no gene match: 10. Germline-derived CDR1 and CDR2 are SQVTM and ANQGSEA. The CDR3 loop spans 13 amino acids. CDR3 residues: CSAKGRDSTEAFF. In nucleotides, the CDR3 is TGCAGCGCCAAAGGCCGGGACAGTACTGAAGCTTTCTTT. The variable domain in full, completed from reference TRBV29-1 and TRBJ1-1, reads SAVISQKPSRDICQRGTSLTIQCQVDSQVTMMFWYRQQPGQSLTLIATANQGSEATYESGFVIDKFPISRPNLTFSTLTVSNMSPEDSSIYLCSAKGRDSTEAFFGQGTRLTVV.

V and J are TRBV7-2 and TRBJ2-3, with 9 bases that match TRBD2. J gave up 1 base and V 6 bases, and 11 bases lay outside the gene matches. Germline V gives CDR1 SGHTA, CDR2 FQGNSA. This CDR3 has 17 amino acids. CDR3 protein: CASSPGGGAVGTDTQYF. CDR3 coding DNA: TGTGCCAGCAGTCCTGGCGGGGGGGCGGTGGGCACAGATACGCAGTATTTT.

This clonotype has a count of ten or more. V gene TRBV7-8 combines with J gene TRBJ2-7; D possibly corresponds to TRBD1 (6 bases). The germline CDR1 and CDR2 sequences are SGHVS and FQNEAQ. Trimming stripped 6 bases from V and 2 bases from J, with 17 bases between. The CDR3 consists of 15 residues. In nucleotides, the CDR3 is TGTGCCAGCAGGTTAAACCGGGACAACGCCTACGAGCAGTACTTC. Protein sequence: CASRLNRDNAYEQYF.

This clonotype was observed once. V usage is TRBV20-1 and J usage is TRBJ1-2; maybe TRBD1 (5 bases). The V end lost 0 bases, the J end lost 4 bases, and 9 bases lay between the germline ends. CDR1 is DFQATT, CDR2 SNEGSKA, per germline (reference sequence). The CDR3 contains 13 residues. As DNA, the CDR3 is TGCAGTGCTAGAGAAGGGGCCCCCTATGGCTACACCTTC. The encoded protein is CSAREGAPYGYTF.

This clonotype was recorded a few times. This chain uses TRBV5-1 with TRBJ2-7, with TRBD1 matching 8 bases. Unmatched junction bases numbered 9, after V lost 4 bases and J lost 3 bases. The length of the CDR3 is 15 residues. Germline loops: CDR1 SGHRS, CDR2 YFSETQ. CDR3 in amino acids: CASSLTDRGYYEQYF. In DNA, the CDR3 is TGCGCCAGCAGCCTCACCGACAGGGGATACTACGAGCAGTACTTC.

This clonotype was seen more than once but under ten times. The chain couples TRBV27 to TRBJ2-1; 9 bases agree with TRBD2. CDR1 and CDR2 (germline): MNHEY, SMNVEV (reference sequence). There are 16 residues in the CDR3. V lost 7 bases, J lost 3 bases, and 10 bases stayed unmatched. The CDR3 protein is CASTERAGGLYNEQFF. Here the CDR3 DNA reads TGTGCCAGCACCGAACGAGCGGGGGGCCTCTACAATGAGCAGTTCTTC.